This T cell receptor (beta chain) was sequenced during a study of T cell repertoires in cytomegalovirus infection. The wider study: CMV epitopes that were recently identified and HLA-C-restricted were used alongside well-studied HLA-B-restricted ones. A matching HLA type, together with CMV infection, was signaled by public TCR beta signatures.

J was trimmed by 8 bases and V by 5 bases; bases with no gene match: 7. This CDR3 region has 14 residues. Germline CDR1 and CDR2: MNHEY and SMNVEV (reference sequence). TCRdb used MiXCR to reprocess the reads, holding one entry per CDR3 protein. The repertoire consists of some 99,000 distinct CDR3 sequences, with about 30% occurring once and the leading ten covering roughly 81%. About this clonotype itself: No antigen is known for it.

Regarding the study as a whole: CMV-specific HLA-C-restricted TCR beta clonotypes dominated the ex vivo response. Cumulative frequency of public TCR beta families picked out carriers of CMV plus the relevant HLA.

This clonotype was sampled from a human donor in good health (CMV status not recorded). Some clones in this sample may be carry-over from other donors' samples. The V and J genes are TRBV27 and TRBJ1-4; 8 nucleotides align to TRBD1. The source was CD8+ T cells from cultured PBMCs, collected from culture after CMV antigen stimulation. The CDR3 region has the DNA TGTGCCAGCAGTCCGGGACAGGCAAGGGAAAAACTGTTTTTT. Its translation: CASSPGQAREKLFF.